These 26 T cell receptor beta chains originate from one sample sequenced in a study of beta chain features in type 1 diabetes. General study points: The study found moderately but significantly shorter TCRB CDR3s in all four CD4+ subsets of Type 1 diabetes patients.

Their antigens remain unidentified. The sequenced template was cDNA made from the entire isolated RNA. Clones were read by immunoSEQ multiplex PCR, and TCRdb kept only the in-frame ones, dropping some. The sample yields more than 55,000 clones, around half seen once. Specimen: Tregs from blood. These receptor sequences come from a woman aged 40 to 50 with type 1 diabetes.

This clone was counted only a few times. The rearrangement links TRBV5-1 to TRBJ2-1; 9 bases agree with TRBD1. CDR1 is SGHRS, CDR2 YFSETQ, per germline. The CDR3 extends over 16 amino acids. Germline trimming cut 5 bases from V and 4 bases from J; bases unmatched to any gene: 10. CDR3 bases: TGCGCCAGCAGTGGGACAGGGAATACGGAATACAATGAGCAGTTCTTC. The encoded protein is CASSGTGNTEYNEQFF.

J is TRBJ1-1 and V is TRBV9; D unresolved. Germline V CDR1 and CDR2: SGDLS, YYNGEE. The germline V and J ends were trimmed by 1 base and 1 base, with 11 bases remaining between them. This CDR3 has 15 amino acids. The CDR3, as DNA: TGTGCCAGCAGCGTATTGGCAAACCCGAACACTGAAGCTTTCTTT. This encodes CASSVLANPNTEAFF.

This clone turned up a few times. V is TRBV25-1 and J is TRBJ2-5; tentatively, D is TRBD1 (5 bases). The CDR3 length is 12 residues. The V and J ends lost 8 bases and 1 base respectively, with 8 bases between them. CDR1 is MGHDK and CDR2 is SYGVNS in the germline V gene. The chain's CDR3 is CASGAAQETQYF. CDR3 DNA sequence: TGTGCCAGCGGGGCGGCCCAAGAGACCCAGTACTTC.

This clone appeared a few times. The CDR3 loop reads CASSLIYYEQFF. The CDR3 coding sequence is TGTGCCAGCAGCTTAATATACTATGAGCAGTTCTTC. The chain couples TRBV7-2 to TRBJ2-1, with D hard to call. Trimming left V 2 bases short and J 8 bases short, with 7 bases between. The CDR3 has 12 amino acids. Germline assignment: CDR1 SGHTA and CDR2 FQGNSA.

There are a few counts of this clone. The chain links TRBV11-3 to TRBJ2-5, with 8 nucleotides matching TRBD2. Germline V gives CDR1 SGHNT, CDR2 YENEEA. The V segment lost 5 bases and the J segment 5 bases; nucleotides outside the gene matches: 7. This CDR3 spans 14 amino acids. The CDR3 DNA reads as TGTGCCAGCAGCCCGAGCGGGAGTGGTGAGACCCAGTACTTC. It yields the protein CASSPSGSGETQYF.

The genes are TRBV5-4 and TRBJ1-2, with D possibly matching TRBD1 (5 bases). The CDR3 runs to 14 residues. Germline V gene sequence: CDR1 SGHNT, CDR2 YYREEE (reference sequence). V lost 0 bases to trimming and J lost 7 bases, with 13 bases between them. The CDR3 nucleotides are TGTGCCAGCAGCTTGGGCGGGGCTTTAACTGGCTACACCTTC. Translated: CASSLGGALTGYTF.

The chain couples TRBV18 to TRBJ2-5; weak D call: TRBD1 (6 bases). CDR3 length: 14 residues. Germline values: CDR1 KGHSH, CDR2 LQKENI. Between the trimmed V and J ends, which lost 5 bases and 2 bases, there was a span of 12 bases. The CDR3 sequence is CASSSWTAQETQYF. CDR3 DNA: TGTGCCAGCTCATCATGGACAGCTCAAGAGACCCAGTACTTC.

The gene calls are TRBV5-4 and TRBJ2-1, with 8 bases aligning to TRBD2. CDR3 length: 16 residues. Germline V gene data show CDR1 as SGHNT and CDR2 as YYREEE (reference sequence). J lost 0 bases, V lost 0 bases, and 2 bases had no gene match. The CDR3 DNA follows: TGTGCCAGCAGCTTGGGAGCGGGAGACTCCTACAATGAGCAGTTCTTC. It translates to CASSLGAGDSYNEQFF.

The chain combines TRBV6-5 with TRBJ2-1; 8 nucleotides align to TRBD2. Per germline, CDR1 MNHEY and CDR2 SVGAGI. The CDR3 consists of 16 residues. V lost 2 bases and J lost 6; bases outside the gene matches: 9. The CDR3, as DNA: TGTGCCAGCAGTTACGAATCGGGACTAGTAAGCAATGAGCAGTTCTTC. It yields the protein CASSYESGLVSNEQFF.

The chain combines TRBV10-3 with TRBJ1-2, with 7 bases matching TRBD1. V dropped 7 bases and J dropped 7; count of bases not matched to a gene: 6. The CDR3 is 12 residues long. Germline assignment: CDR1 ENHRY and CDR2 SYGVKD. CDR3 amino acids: CAITGTEGGYTF. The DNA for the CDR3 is TGTGCCATCACTGGGACAGAGGGTGGCTACACCTTC.

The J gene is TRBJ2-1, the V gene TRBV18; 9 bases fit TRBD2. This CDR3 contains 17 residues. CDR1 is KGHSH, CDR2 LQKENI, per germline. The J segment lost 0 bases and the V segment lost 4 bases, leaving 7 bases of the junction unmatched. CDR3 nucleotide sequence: TGTGCCAGCTCACGGAATAGCGGGAGCAGCTCCTACAATGAGCAGTTCTTC. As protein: CASSRNSGSSSYNEQFF.

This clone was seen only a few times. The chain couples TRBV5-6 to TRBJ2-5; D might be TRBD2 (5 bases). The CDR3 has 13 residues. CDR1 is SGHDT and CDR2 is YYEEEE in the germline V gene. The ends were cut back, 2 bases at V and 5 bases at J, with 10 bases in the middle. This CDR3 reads CASSLARGETQYF. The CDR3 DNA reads TGTGCCAGCAGCTTAGCCAGAGGGGAGACCCAGTACTTC.

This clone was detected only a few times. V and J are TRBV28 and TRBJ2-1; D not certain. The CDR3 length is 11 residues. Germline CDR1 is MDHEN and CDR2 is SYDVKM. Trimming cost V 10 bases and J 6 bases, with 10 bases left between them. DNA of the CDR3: TGTGCCACTACGGTCGGCAATGAGCAGTTCTTC. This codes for CATTVGNEQFF.

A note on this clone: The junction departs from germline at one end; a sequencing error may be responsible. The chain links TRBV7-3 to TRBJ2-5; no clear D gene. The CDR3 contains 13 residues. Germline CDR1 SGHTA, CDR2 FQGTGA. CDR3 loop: CASSLAQSETRYF. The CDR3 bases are TGTGCCAGCAGCTTAGCGCAGAGCGAGACCCGGTACTTC.

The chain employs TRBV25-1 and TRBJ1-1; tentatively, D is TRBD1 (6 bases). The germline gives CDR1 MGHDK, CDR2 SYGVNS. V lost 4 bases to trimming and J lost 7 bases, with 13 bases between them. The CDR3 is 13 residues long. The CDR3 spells CASSAFLGGEAFF. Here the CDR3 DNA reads TGTGCCAGCAGTGCCTTTCTAGGGGGTGAAGCTTTCTTT. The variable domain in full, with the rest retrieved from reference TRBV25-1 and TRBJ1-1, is EADIYQTPRYLVIGTGKKITLECSQTMGHDKMYWYQQDPGMELHLIHYSYGVNSTEKGDLSSESTVSRIRTEHFPLTLESARPSHTSQYLCASSAFLGGEAFFGQGTRLTVV.

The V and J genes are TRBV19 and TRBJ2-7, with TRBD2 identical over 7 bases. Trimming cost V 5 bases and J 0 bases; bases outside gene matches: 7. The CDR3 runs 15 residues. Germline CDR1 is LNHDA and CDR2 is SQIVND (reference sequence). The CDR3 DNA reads TGTGCCAGTAGTGTCCGGGGCGGGAGCTCCTACGAGCAGTACTTC. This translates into CASSVRGGSSYEQYF.

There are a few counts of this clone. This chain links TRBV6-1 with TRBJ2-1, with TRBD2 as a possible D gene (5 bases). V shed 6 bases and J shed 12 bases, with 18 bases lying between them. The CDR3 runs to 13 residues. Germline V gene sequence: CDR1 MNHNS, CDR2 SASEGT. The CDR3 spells CASRGEVAATQFF. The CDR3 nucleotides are TGTGCCAGCAGGGGAGAGGTAGCAGCGACGCAGTTCTTC.

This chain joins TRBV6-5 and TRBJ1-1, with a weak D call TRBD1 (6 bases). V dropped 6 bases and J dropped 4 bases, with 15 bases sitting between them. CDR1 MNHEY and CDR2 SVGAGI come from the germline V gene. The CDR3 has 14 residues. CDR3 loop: CASSRRGASTEAFF. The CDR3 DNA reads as TGTGCCAGCAGCCGACGGGGGGCGAGCACTGAAGCTTTCTTT.

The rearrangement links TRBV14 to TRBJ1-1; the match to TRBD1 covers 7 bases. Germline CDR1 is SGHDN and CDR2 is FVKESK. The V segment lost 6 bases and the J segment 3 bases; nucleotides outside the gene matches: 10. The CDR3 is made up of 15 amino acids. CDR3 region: CASSPHRQGYTEAFF. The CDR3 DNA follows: TGTGCCAGCAGTCCCCACCGACAGGGATACACTGAAGCTTTCTTT.

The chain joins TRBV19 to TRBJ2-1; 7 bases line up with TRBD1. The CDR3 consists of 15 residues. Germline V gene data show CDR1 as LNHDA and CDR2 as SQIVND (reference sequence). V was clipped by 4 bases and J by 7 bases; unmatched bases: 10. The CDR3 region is CASSRLGGLGNEQFF. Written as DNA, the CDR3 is TGTGCCAGTAGTAGGCTAGGGGGCCTCGGGAATGAGCAGTTCTTC.

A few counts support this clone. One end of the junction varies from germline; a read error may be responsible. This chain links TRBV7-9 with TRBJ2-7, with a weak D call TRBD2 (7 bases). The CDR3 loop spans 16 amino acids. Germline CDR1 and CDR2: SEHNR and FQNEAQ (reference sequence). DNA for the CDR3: TGTGCCAGCAGCCTAGCCGGGGGGCAGGGAACCTACGAGCAGTACTTC. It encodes CASSLAGGQGTYEQYF.

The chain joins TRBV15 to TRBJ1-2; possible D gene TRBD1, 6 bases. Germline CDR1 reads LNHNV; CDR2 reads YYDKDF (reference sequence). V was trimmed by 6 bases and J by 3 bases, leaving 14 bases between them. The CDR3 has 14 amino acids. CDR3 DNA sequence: TGTGCCACCAGAGGGGGGGGGCGCGACTATGGCTACACCTTC. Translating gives CATRGGGRDYGYTF.

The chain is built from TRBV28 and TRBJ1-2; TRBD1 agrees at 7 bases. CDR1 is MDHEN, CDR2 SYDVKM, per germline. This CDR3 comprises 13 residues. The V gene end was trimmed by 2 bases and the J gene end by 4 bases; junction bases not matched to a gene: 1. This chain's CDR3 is CASSLTGAYGYTF. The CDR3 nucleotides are TGTGCCAGCAGTTTAACAGGGGCCTATGGCTACACCTTC.

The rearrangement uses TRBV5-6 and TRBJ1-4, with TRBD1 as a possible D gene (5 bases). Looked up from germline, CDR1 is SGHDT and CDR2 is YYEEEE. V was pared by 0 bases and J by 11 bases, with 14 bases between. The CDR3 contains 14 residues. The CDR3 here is CASSLAAGDGKLFF. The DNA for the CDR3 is TGTGCCAGCAGCTTGGCCGCGGGGGACGGGAAACTGTTTTTT.

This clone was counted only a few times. The CDR3 loop is CASSLDPGRPEAFF. The CDR3 bases are TGCGCCAGCAGCTTGGATCCAGGGAGGCCTGAAGCTTTCTTT. This chain connects TRBV5-1 to TRBJ1-1; TRBD1 might be the D (5 bases). The germline CDR1 and CDR2 sequences are SGHRS and YFSETQ. The V gene lost 0 bases and the J gene lost 6 bases, with 12 bases spanning the gap. This CDR3 is built from 14 residues.

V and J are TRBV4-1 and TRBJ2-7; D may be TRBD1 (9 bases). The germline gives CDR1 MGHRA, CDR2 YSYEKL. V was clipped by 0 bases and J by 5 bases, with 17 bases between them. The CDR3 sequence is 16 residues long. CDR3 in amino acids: CASSQDSGTGWDEQYF. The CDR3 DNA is TGCGCCAGCAGCCAAGATAGCGGGACAGGGTGGGACGAGCAGTACTTC.